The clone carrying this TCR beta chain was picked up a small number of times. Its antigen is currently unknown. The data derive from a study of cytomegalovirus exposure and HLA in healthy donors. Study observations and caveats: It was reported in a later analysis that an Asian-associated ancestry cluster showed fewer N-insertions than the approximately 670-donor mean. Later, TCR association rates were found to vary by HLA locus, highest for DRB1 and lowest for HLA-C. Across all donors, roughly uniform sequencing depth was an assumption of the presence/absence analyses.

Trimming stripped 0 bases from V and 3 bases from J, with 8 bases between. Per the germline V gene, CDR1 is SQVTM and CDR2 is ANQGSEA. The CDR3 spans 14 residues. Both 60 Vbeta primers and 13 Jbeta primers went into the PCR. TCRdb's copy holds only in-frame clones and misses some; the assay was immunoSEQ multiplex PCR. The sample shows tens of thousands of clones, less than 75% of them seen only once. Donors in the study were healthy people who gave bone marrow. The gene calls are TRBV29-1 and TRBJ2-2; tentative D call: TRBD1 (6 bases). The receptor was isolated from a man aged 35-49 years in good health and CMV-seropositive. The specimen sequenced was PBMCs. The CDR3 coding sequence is TGCAGCGTTGAAGACAGGGGCTACACCGGGGAGCTGTTTTTT. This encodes CSVEDRGYTGELFF.